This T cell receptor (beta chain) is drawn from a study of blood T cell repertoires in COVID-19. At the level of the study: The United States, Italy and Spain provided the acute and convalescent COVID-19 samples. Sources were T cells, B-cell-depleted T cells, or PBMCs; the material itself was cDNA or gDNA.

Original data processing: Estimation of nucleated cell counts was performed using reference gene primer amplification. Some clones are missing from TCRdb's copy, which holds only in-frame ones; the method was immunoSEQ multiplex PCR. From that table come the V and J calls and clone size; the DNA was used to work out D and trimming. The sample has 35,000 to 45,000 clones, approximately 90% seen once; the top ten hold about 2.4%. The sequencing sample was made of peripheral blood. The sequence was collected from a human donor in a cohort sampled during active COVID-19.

The DNA for the CDR3 is TGTGCCAGCAGCAGACTAGCGGGGGGGATTACAGATACGCAGTATTTT. It codes for CASSRLAGGITDTQYF. V is TRBV11-2 and J is TRBJ2-3; 14 nucleotides agree with TRBD2. The V gene end was trimmed by 5 bases and the J gene end by 3 bases; junction bases not matched to a gene: 4. The CDR3 covers 16 residues. CDR1 SGHAT and CDR2 FQNNGV come from the germline V gene.